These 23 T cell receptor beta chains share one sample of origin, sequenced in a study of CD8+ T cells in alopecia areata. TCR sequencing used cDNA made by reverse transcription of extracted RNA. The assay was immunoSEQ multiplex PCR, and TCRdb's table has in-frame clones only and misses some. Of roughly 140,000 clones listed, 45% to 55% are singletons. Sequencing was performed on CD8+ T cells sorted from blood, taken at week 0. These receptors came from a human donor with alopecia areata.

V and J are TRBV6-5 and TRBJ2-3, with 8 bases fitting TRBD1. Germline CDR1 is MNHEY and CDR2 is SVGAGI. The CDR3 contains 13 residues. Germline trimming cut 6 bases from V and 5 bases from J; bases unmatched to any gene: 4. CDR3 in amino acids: CASRDRVGDTQYF. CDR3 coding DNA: TGTGCCAGCAGGGACAGGGTGGGAGATACGCAGTATTTT.

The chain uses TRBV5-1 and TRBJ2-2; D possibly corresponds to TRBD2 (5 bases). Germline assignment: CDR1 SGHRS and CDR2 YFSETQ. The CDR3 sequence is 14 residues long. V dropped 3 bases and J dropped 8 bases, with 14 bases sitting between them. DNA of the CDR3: TGCGCCAGCAGCTGGAGGTCTCCTCAGGGGGAGCTGTTTTTT. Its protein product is CASSWRSPQGELFF.

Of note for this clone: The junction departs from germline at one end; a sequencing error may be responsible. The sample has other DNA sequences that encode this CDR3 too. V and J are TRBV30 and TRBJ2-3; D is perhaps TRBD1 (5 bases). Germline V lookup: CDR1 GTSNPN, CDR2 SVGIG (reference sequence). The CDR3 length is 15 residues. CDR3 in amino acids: CAWSGQTDRTDTQYF. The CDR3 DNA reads TGTGCCTGGAGTGGACAGACAGACCGCACTGATACGCAGTATTTT.

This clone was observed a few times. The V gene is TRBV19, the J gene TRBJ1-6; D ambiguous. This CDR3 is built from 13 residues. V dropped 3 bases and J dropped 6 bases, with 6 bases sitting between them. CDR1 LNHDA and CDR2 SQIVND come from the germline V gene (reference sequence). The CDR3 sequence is CASSIGSNSPLHF. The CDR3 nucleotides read TGTGCCAGTAGTATTGGGAGTAATTCACCCCTCCACTTT.

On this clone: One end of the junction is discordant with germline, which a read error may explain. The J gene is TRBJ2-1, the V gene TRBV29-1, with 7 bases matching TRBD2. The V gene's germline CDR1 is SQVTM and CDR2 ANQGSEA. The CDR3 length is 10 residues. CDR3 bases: TGTTCGGGCGGGAGCAATGAGCAGTTCTTC. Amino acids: CSGGSNEQFF.

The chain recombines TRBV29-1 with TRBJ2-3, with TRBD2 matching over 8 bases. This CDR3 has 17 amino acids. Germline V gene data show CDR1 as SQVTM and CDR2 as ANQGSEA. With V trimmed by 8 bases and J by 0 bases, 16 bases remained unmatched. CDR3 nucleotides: TGCAGCCTTCTCGGGGGGGTTGCAGAGACGAGCACAGATACGCAGTATTTT. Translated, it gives CSLLGGVAETSTDTQYF.

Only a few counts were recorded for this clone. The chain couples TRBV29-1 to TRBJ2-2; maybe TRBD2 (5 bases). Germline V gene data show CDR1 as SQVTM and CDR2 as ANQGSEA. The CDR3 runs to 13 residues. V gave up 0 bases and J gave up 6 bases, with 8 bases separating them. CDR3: CSVEDERPGELFF. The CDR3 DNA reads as TGCAGCGTTGAAGATGAGCGGCCCGGGGAGCTGTTTTTT.

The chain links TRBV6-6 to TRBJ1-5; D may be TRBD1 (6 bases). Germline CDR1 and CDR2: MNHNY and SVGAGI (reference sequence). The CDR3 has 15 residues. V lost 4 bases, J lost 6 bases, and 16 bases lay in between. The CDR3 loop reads CASSSTARGAQPQHF. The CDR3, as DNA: TGTGCCAGCAGTTCCACTGCCCGGGGGGCTCAGCCCCAGCATTTT.

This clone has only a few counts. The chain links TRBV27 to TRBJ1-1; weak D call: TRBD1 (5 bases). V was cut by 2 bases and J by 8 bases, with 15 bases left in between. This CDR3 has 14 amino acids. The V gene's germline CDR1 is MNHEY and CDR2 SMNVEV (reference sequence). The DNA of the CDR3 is TGTGCCAGCAGTTTAGGGCCAGGGACCGCAGAAGCTTTCTTT. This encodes CASSLGPGTAEAFF.

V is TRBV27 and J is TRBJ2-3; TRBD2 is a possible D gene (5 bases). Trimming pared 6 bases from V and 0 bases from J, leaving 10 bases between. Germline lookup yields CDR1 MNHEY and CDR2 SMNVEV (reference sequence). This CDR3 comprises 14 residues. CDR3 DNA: TGTGCCAGCAGCATGCGGAGGAGCACAGATACGCAGTATTTT. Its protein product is CASSMRRSTDTQYF.

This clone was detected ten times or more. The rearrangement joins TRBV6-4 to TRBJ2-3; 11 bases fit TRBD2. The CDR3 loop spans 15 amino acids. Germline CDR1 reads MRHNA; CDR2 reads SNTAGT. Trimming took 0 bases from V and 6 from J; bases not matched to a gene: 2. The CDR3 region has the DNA TGTGCCAGCAGTGACTCTAGCGGGGGGGCCGATACGCAGTATTTT. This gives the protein CASSDSSGGADTQYF.

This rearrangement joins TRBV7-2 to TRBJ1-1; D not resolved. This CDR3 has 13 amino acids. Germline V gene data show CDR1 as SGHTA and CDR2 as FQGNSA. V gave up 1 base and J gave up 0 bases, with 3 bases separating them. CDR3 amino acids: CASSLVLNTEAFF. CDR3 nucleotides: TGTGCCAGCAGCTTAGTACTGAACACTGAAGCTTTCTTT.

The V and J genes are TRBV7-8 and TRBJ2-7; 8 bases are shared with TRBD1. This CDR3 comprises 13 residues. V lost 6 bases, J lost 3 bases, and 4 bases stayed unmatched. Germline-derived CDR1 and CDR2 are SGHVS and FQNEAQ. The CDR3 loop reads CASRSGTGYEQYF. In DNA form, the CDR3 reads TGTGCCAGCAGGTCTGGGACAGGCTACGAGCAGTACTTC.

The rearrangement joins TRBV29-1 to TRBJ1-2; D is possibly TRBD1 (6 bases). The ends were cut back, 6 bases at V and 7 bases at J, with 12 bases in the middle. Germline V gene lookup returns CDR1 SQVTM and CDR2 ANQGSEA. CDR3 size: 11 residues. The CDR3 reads CSVPKGGGYTF. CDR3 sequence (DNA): TGCAGCGTCCCCAAGGGGGGTGGCTACACCTTC.

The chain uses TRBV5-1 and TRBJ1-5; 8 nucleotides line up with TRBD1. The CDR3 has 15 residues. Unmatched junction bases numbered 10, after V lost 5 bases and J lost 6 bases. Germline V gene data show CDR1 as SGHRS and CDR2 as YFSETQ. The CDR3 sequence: CASSTGQGPGQPQHF. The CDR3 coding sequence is TGCGCCAGCAGTACCGGACAGGGACCTGGTCAGCCCCAGCATTTT.

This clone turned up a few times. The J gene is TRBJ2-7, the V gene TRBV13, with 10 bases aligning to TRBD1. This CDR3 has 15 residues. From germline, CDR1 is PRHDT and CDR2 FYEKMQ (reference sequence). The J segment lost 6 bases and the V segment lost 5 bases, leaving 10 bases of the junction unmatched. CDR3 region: CASSNGQGEKSEQYF. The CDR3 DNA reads TGTGCCAGCAGCAATGGACAGGGGGAAAAAAGCGAGCAGTACTTC.

The CDR3 loop reads CSAASLEGWYGYTF. In DNA, the CDR3 is TGCAGCGCTGCCTCATTGGAGGGGTGGTATGGCTACACCTTC. V is TRBV29-1 and J is TRBJ1-2; D possibly corresponds to TRBD1 (5 bases). Trimming shortened V by 7 bases and J by 5 bases, and 20 bases separated the two germline ends. The CDR3 totals 14 residues. Germline CDR1 SQVTM, CDR2 ANQGSEA.

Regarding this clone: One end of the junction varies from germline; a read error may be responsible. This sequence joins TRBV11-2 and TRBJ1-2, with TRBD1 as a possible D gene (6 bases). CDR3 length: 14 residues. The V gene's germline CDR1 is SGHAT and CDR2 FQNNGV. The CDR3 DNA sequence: TGTGCCAGCAGTTTAGGGGGAGCCCGCTATGGCTACACCTTC. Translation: CASSLGGARYGYTF.

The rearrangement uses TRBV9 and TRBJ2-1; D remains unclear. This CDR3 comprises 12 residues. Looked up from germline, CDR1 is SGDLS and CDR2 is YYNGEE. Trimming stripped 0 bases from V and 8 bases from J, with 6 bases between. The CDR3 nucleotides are TGTGCCAGCAGCGTAGCTACAGATGAGCAGTTCTTC. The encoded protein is CASSVATDEQFF.

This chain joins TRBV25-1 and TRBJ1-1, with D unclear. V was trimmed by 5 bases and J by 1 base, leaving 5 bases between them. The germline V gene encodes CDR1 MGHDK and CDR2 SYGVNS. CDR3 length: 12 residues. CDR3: CASSSGNTEAFF. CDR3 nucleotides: TGTGCCAGCAGTAGTGGGAACACTGAAGCTTTCTTT.

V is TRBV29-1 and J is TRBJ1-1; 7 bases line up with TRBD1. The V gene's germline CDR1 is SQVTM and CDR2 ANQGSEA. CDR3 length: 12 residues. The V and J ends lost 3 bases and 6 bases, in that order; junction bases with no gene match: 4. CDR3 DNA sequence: TGCAGCGTTGATGAGGGACAGCCTGAAGCTTTCTTT. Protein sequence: CSVDEGQPEAFF.

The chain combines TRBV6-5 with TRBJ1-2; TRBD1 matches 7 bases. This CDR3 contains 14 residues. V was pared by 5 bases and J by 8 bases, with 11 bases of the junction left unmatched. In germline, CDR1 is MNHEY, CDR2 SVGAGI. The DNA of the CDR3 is TGTGCCAGCAGTCAGATACAGGGGAGTTGGGGCTACACCTTC. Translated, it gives CASSQIQGSWGYTF.

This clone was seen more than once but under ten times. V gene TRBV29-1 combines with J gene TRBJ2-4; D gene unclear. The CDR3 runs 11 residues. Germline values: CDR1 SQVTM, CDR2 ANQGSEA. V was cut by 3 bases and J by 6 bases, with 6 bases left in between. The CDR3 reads CSVDPGNIQYF. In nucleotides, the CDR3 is TGCAGCGTTGACCCAGGAAACATTCAGTACTTC.